This TCR beta chain was sequenced in a study of shared clonotypes between healthy human individuals. All donors qualified as healthy HIV-negative adults and had experienced no recent acute infections or vaccinations. V was clipped by 3 bases and J by 6 bases; unmatched bases: 8. The CDR3 spans 14 residues. Germline V gives CDR1 MGHRA, CDR2 YSYEKL. Clones were sequenced by immunoSEQ multiplex PCR, and TCRdb holds only the in-frame ones, with some missing. The sample has over a million clones, approximately 80% seen once. Points from the study as a whole: Generally, estimated richness proved larger in naive subsets than it did in memory subsets. Sampling covered blood only; tissue repertoires likely differ. Naive CD4 clonotypes were shared across a handful of donors at roughly 5%.

As for this clone: The antigen is undetermined.

The V and J genes are TRBV4-1 and TRBJ2-7; 7 positions match TRBD1. Sequencing used memory CD4+ T cells from PBMCs. Subset: CD45RA-negative fraction. The clonotype was recovered from a man younger than 35 in good health. Some clones in this sample may be carry-over from other donors' samples. The DNA for the CDR3 is TGCGCCAGCAGCCAGCGACAGGGATGGGGCGAGCAGTACTTC. Translated: CASSQRQGWGEQYF.